What follows are 9 T cell receptor beta chains derived from one specimen sequenced in a study of blood T cell repertoires in COVID-19. Data came from immunoSEQ multiplex PCR; TCRdb stores just in-frame clones and leaves some out. The data contain around 500,000 clones, 80% to 90% of them seen just once; the ten biggest clones take up more than 3%. The sequenced sample was peripheral blood. The receptors come from a human donor in a cohort sampled during active COVID-19.

The rearrangement joins TRBV18 to TRBJ2-5, with D maybe TRBD1 (5 bases). The CDR3 is 13 amino acids. Trimming cost V 2 bases and J 5 bases, with 9 bases left between them. Germline CDR1 KGHSH, CDR2 LQKENI. The CDR3 reads CASSPGAAETQYF. CDR3 nucleotide sequence: TGTGCCAGCTCACCAGGGGCGGCGGAGACCCAGTACTTC.

This chain uses TRBV7-3 with TRBJ2-6; D unresolved. Per germline, CDR1 SGHTA and CDR2 FQGTGA. CDR3 length: 14 amino acids. The V end was cut by 6 bases, the J end by 0 bases, with 6 bases between. This chain's CDR3 is CASSSYSGANVLTF. CDR3 sequence (DNA): TGTGCCAGCAGTTCTTACTCTGGGGCCAACGTCCTGACTTTC.

Here the CDR3 DNA reads TGTGCCAGCAGCCTGGGTACCACCGGGACTAGCGGGCAAGAGACCCAGTACTTC. Its translation: CASSLGTTGTSGQETQYF. The chain uses TRBV7-9 and TRBJ2-5, with 12 bases identical to TRBD2. J lost 2 bases, V lost 5 bases, and 12 bases had no gene match. CDR3 length: 18 residues. Germline CDR1 reads SEHNR; CDR2 reads FQNEAQ (reference sequence).

The chain couples TRBV6-2 or TRBV6-3 to TRBJ2-5, with 8 positions matching TRBD1. This CDR3 spans 16 amino acids. The V gene's germline CDR1 is MNHEY and CDR2 SVGEGT. After removal of 0 bases from V and 3 bases from J, the junction contained 6 bases not matched to a gene. The CDR3 DNA reads as TGTGCCAGCAGTTACTCGTCCAGGGGGCAGAAAGAGACCCAGTACTTC. Encoded protein: CASSYSSRGQKETQYF.

This clone has a single count. V is TRBV13 and J is TRBJ2-2; 10 bases match TRBD2. Germline CDR1 PRHDT, CDR2 FYEKMQ (reference sequence). CDR3 size: 17 residues. J was trimmed by 6 bases and V by 3 bases; bases with no gene match: 10. The CDR3 bases are TGTGCCAGCAGCTTTCTTCTAGCGGGAGAGCTTTCCGGGGAGCTGTTTTTT. It specifies CASSFLLAGELSGELFF.

The gene calls are TRBV19 and TRBJ2-4; 10 nucleotides agree with TRBD2. CDR3 length: 16 amino acids. Looked up from germline, CDR1 is LNHDA and CDR2 is SQIVND (reference sequence). Trimming at V came to 3 bases and at J to 2 bases, leaving 4 bases not matched to a gene. The CDR3 DNA is TGTGCCAGTAGTATTCGGACTAGCGGCCCCAAAAACATTCAGTACTTC. The encoded protein is CASSIRTSGPKNIQYF.

This clone was counted only a few times. The rearrangement uses TRBV11-2 and TRBJ2-1; TRBD1 matches 8 bases. Per the germline V gene, CDR1 is SGHAT and CDR2 is FQNNGV. The CDR3 contains 18 residues. Trimming removed 5 bases from V and 0 bases from J; junction bases left unmatched: 12. CDR3 residues: CASSAGTGGLSSYNEQFF. CDR3 coding DNA: TGTGCCAGCAGCGCCGGGACAGGCGGACTCAGCTCCTACAATGAGCAGTTCTTC.

For this clone: The junction departs from the called germline gene at one end, perhaps through a read error. The CDR3 spells CASSLDRQGSLF. CDR3 DNA: TGTGCCAGCAGCTTGGACAGACAGGGATCTCTGTTC. The chain carries TRBV7-9 and TRBJ1-2; 7 bases align to TRBD1. The CDR3 consists of 12 residues. Germline V lookup: CDR1 SEHNR, CDR2 FQNEAQ (reference sequence).

This clone was detected only once. The rearrangement links TRBV7-2 to TRBJ1-2; maybe TRBD1 (5 bases). V was cut by 6 bases and J by 4 bases, with 15 bases left in between. The CDR3 is made up of 14 amino acids. Per germline, CDR1 SGHTA and CDR2 FQGNSA. The CDR3 sequence is CASSPGRGSYGYTF. In DNA, the CDR3 is TGTGCCAGCAGTCCGGGGAGGGGAAGCTATGGCTACACCTTC.